This TCR beta chain was sequenced in a study of identical twins. Whole-study findings and limits: Beta out-of-frame sequences showed weaker excess sharing between twins.

The table lists this clonotype with a few counts. Antigen unknown. TCRdb passed the 5' RACE reads through MiXCR, listing each CDR3 protein once. The sample lists more than 1.5 million distinct CDR3 sequences; roughly a third were seen once. The V gene's germline CDR1 is LNHDA and CDR2 SQIVND (reference sequence). Trimming shortened V by 6 bases and J by 0 bases, and 12 bases separated the two germline ends. This CDR3 is 14 amino acids long. The chain combines TRBV19 with TRBJ2-7; the D is unclear. Sequenced material: cord blood. The source of this sequence is a newborn girl in good health. The DNA of the CDR3 is TGTGCCAGTAGCCGACCCGATTACTCCTACGAGCAGTACTTC. This sequence encodes CASSRPDYSYEQYF.